The clone carrying this T cell receptor beta chain was counted ten times or more. Antigen unknown. The sample is drawn from a study of T-cell reconstitution after alpha-beta-depleted transplantation in children. Notes on the study in general: Surviving thymic progenitors and recipient T cells were the source of high TCRbeta diversity at day 60 in some patients. Reportedly, only several hundred clones from non-depleted graft cells drove alpha-beta T-cell counts at about two months.

The TCRbeta library incorporated unique molecular identifiers. TCRdb reprocessed the PCR reads with MiXCR, giving one entry per CDR3 protein. The repertoire holds 480,000 or so distinct CDR3 sequences, roughly a tenth seen once, with around 2% in the top ten. Trimming cost V 3 bases and J 4 bases; bases outside gene matches: 2. Germline V gene data show CDR1 as DFQATT and CDR2 as SNEGSKA (reference sequence). This CDR3 contains 14 residues. Sample: PBMCs, taken before TCRalphabeta/CD19-depleted stem cell transplant. The TCR was taken from a child aged 2-15 years with inherited bone marrow failure, due to receive a stem cell transplant. J is TRBJ2-2 and V is TRBV20-1; 10 bases line up with TRBD2. Here the CDR3 reads CSARVAGGTGELFF. As DNA, the CDR3 is TGCAGTGCTAGGGTAGCGGGAGGCACCGGGGAGCTGTTTTTT.